Below are 20 T cell receptor beta chains sequenced from a single sample in a study of vaccination and CD4 T cells after COVID-19. No cognate antigen is known for these TCRs. Once obtained from cultured CD4+ T cells, the DNA was sequenced using the Oncomine TCR Beta short-read assay. TCRdb itself ran the PCR reads through MiXCR, one entry per CDR3 protein. The profile covers some 23,000 distinct CDR3 sequences, with under 45% appearing a single time and over 15% taken by the ten largest. Stated treatment: approximately 10-day PBMC culture with coronavirus spike peptide pools or control peptides (ViraFEST assay). Sequenced material: CD4+ T cells from blood, cultured in vitro, taken before SARS-CoV-2 vaccination. All receptors come from a human donor who received a COVID-19 vaccine.

This clonotype was observed a few times. The chain recombines TRBV24-1 with TRBJ2-3, with 8 nucleotides matching TRBD1. CDR1 and CDR2 (germline): KGHDR, SFDVKD. The CDR3 totals 14 residues. J gave up 3 bases and V 5 bases, and 3 bases lay outside the gene matches. The DNA of the CDR3 is TGTGCCACCAGTGGACAGGGGAGGACAGATACGCAGTATTTT. Translated, it gives CATSGQGRTDTQYF.

The gene calls are TRBV6-1 and TRBJ2-4; 11 bases are a match to TRBD1. V gave up 3 bases and J gave up 0 bases; unmatched junction bases: 16. The germline V gene has CDR1 MNHNS and CDR2 SASEGT. This CDR3 comprises 21 residues. The DNA of the CDR3 is TGTGCCAGCAGTGACCAGAGGGCCGGGACAGGGGGTTTTTTAGCCAAAAACATTCAGTACTTC. Translating gives CASSDQRAGTGGFLAKNIQYF.

V is TRBV20-1 and J is TRBJ1-1, with D unclear. Germline V gene data show CDR1 as DFQATT and CDR2 as SNEGSKA (reference sequence). The V and J ends lost 3 bases and 0 bases respectively, with 5 bases between them. The CDR3 contains 12 residues. In DNA, the CDR3 is TGCAGTGCTAGTACACTGAACACTGAAGCTTTCTTT. Translating it yields CSASTLNTEAFF.

This clonotype was seen only a few times. V and J are TRBV27 and TRBJ2-7; TRBD1 matches 8 bases. Germline assignment: CDR1 MNHEY and CDR2 SMNVEV (reference sequence). V lost 7 bases to trimming and J lost 0 bases; unmatched junction nucleotides: 8. The CDR3 loop spans 15 amino acids. CDR3 bases: TGTGCCAGCACCATGACAGGGGAAGGCTCCTACGAGCAGTACTTC. Translated, it gives CASTMTGEGSYEQYF.

This clonotype was detected a few times. This rearrangement joins TRBV19 to TRBJ2-1, with D perhaps TRBD1 or TRBD2 (6 bases each). The J call could be wrong; TRBJ2-7 is a better fit for the DNA end. This CDR3 region has 13 residues. CDR1 and CDR2 (germline): LNHDA, SQIVND (reference sequence). Here the CDR3 DNA reads TGTGCCAGTAGTAAGTCAGGGGAGGTCGAGCAGTACTTC. Translated, it gives CASSKSGEVEQYF.

The V gene is TRBV19, the J gene TRBJ2-7; a weak D match, TRBD2 (6 bases). The germline V gene has CDR1 LNHDA and CDR2 SQIVND (reference sequence). CDR3 length: 14 residues. V was clipped by 3 bases and J by 2 bases, with 11 bases between them. In nucleotides, the CDR3 is TGTGCCAGTAGTATCGGGACTCAAGCCTACGAGCAGTACTTC. As protein: CASSIGTQAYEQYF.

The chain joins TRBV12-3 or TRBV12-4 to TRBJ2-6; the D gene is possibly TRBD1 (5 bases). The CDR3 runs 15 residues. V was clipped by 3 bases and J by 3 bases, with 9 bases between them. CDR3 sequence reads: CASSLVGDGANVLTF. CDR3 bases: TGTGCCAGCAGTTTGGTAGGGGATGGGGCCAACGTCCTGACTTTC.

The V gene is TRBV5-6, the J gene TRBJ2-2; 9 positions agree with TRBD2. Trimming at V came to 4 bases and at J to 8 bases, leaving 12 bases not matched to a gene. The CDR3 consists of 16 residues. Germline CDR1 and CDR2: SGHDT and YYEEEE. The CDR3, as DNA: TGTGCCAGCAGCCCGGGCCCGGGACTAGCTTCTGGGGAGCTGTTTTTT. Amino acids: CASSPGPGLASGELFF.

The rearrangement uses TRBV1 and TRBJ1-5; TRBD1 is the table's D call and was not checked against the DNA. TRBV1 is annotated as a pseudogene. The CDR3 is made up of 17 amino acids. The CDR3 nucleotides read TGCACCAGCAGCCAGGCACGTTCAAGGGGGAGTTTTCAGCCCCAGCATTTT. Translating gives CTSSQARSRGSFQPQHF.

The chain employs TRBV5-1 and TRBJ1-6; D gene unclear. With 4 bases removed from V and 5 bases from J, the gap between germline ends came to 16 bases. CDR3 length equals 16 residues. Germline V gene sequence: CDR1 SGHRS, CDR2 YFSETQ. In DNA form, the CDR3 reads TGCGCCAGCAGCCCTCGTCCCAACCCAAATAATTCACCCCTCCACTTT. This encodes CASSPRPNPNNSPLHF.

This chain links TRBV30 with TRBJ1-2, with 8 bases that match TRBD1. Trimming at V came to 5 bases and at J to 5 bases, leaving 10 bases not matched to a gene. Germline lookup yields CDR1 GTSNPN and CDR2 SVGIG (reference sequence). The CDR3 extends over 14 amino acids. The CDR3: CAWGRTGRGYGYTF. CDR3 DNA sequence: TGTGCCTGGGGACGGACAGGGAGGGGGTATGGCTACACCTTC.

This clonotype occurred a few times. The rearrangement joins TRBV6-1 to TRBJ1-2; weak D call: TRBD1 (6 bases). The CDR3 has 12 amino acids. CDR1 and CDR2 (germline): MNHNS, SASEGT. Trimming took 9 bases from V and 8 from J, leaving 16 bases between them. This CDR3 reads CASWPGQSGYTF. In DNA, the CDR3 is TGTGCCAGTTGGCCCGGACAGAGCGGCTACACCTTC.

There are a few counts of this clonotype. The chain carries TRBV30 and TRBJ1-1, with D unclear. V was clipped by 0 bases and J by 1 base, with 12 bases between them. CDR1 is GTSNPN, CDR2 SVGIG, per germline (reference sequence). CDR3 length equals 15 residues. The CDR3 protein is CAWSVLRLRNTEAFF. The CDR3, as DNA: TGTGCCTGGAGTGTACTGCGTCTCCGGAACACTGAAGCTTTCTTT.

This clonotype was found a few times. The V and J genes are TRBV20-1 and TRBJ1-5; D might be TRBD1 (6 bases). In germline, CDR1 is DFQATT, CDR2 SNEGSKA (reference sequence). The CDR3 totals 13 residues. Trimming removed 5 bases at V and 1 base at J, with 9 bases between. The CDR3 loop is CSAGGRSNQPQHF. In DNA, the CDR3 is TGCAGTGCTGGGGGCCGAAGCAATCAGCCCCAGCATTTT.

This rearrangement joins TRBV6-1 to TRBJ2-3; TRBD2 matches 9 bases. Germline-derived CDR1 and CDR2 are MNHNS and SASEGT. V lost 2 bases and J lost 2; bases outside the gene matches: 5. CDR3 size: 16 residues. The chain's CDR3 is CASSELGGGATDTQYF. As DNA, the CDR3 is TGTGCCAGCAGTGAACTGGGCGGGGGGGCCACAGATACGCAGTATTTT.

This clonotype was seen a handful of times. The chain combines TRBV6-5 with TRBJ2-5; no reliable D call. The V gene lost 2 bases and the J gene lost 2 bases, with 12 bases spanning the gap. Germline lookup yields CDR1 MNHEY and CDR2 SVGAGI. The CDR3 contains 15 residues. The CDR3 sequence: CASSYGERIQETQYF. The CDR3 DNA follows: TGTGCCAGCAGTTACGGAGAACGGATACAAGAGACCCAGTACTTC.

The chain has TRBV10-3 and TRBJ2-6, with 7 bases aligning to TRBD1. V lost 2 bases to trimming and J lost 1 base; unmatched junction nucleotides: 8. The CDR3 is made up of 18 amino acids. The germline gives CDR1 ENHRY, CDR2 SYGVKD. CDR3 residues: CAISERQGRVSGANVLTF. The CDR3 DNA reads as TGTGCCATCAGTGAGCGACAGGGTAGGGTATCTGGGGCCAACGTCCTGACTTTC.

This clonotype came up a few times. The chain links TRBV7-2 to TRBJ2-3; D not certain. Germline V CDR1 and CDR2: SGHTA, FQGNSA. The CDR3 covers 15 residues. Trimming cost V 1 base and J 1 base, with 9 bases left between them. The chain's CDR3 is CASSLDVAGTDTQYF. CDR3 coding DNA: TGTGCCAGCAGCTTAGACGTGGCTGGCACAGATACGCAGTATTTT.

The gene calls are TRBV6-1 and TRBJ2-5; TRBD2 is a possible D gene (5 bases). Trimming removed 3 bases from V and 2 bases from J, with 16 bases in between. In germline, CDR1 is MNHNS, CDR2 SASEGT. CDR3 size: 16 residues. The CDR3 nucleotides read TGTGCCAGCAGTGATTCGGCTCGACTACAACAAGAGACCCAGTACTTC. Translating it yields CASSDSARLQQETQYF.

The genes are TRBV7-9 and TRBJ2-1; TRBD1 is a possible D gene (6 bases). V dropped 3 bases and J dropped 7 bases, with 13 bases sitting between them. Germline CDR1 and CDR2: SEHNR and FQNEAQ (reference sequence). The CDR3 spans 14 residues. This chain's CDR3 is CASSFRRQDNEQFF. CDR3 nucleotide sequence: TGTGCCAGCAGCTTTAGGAGACAGGATAATGAGCAGTTCTTC.